Each of the 5 T cell receptor beta chains below was sequenced from the same sample in a study of blood T cell repertoires in COVID-19. The protocol was immunoSEQ multiplex PCR, while the TCRdb copy is restricted to in-frame clones and leaves out a portion. The sample consists of some 80,000 clones, over 65% of them appearing once. The sequenced sample consisted of peripheral blood. These TCRs come from a human donor in a cohort sampled during active COVID-19.

The chain links TRBV28 to TRBJ2-1; 9 bases are shared with TRBD2. The length of the CDR3 is 17 residues. CDR1 and CDR2 (germline): MDHEN, SYDVKM. Losses at the gene ends were 4 bases for V and 7 bases for J; bases not matched to a gene: 14. The CDR3 here is CASSSRLAVKVQNEQFF. As DNA, the CDR3 is TGTGCCAGCAGTTCCCGACTAGCGGTCAAAGTACAGAATGAGCAGTTCTTC.

V and J are TRBV12-3 or TRBV12-4 and TRBJ1-1, with a weak D call TRBD1 (5 bases). CDR3 length: 12 amino acids. Trimming removed 6 bases from V and 5 bases from J, with 10 bases in between. As DNA, the CDR3 is TGTGCCAGCAGCTACAGGTTTACTGAAGCTTTCTTT. Its translation: CASSYRFTEAFF.

This CDR3 is CASSLTGTGTGYEQYF. CDR3 DNA: TGTGCCAGCAGCTTAACGGGGACAGGGACGGGCTACGAGCAGTACTTC. The chain couples TRBV7-3 to TRBJ2-7; TRBD1 matches at 9 bases. This CDR3 region has 16 residues. With V trimmed by 0 bases and J by 3 bases, 6 bases remained unmatched. Germline V CDR1 and CDR2: SGHTA, FQGTGA.

The chain recombines TRBV2 with TRBJ1-1, with TRBD1 matching over 9 bases. The CDR3 has 14 residues. V lost 5 bases to trimming and J lost 4 bases; unmatched junction nucleotides: 5. Germline-derived CDR1 and CDR2 are SNHLY and FYNNEI. CDR3 DNA sequence: TGTGCCAGCAGTTATGACAGGGGGGGCACTGAAGCTTTCTTT. Translating gives CASSYDRGGTEAFF.

This chain uses TRBV12-3 or TRBV12-4 with TRBJ2-5; D is uncertain. The CDR3 sequence is 12 residues long. Deletions cut 2 bases from V and 5 bases from J, with 6 bases between. The CDR3 region has the DNA TGTGCCAGCAGTTTAATGGCCGAGACCCAGTACTTC. It is translated as CASSLMAETQYF.